This TCR beta chain originates from a study of cytotoxic CD8 clonotypes in ibrutinib-treated CLL. Trimming removed 4 bases from V and 1 base from J, with 10 bases in between. The CDR3 runs to 14 residues. The germline gives CDR1 ENHRY, CDR2 SYGVKD. The table came from immunoSEQ multiplex PCR; TCRdb's copy has only in-frame clones and leaves some out. The sample lists some 93,000 clones, 70% to 85% occurring once. The sample consisted of PBMCs, taken after 12 months of ibrutinib treatment. The sequence came from a human donor with chronic lymphocytic leukemia. The chain recombines TRBV10-3 with TRBJ1-1; maybe TRBD1 (5 bases). CDR3 region: CAISGDSRNTEAFF. The CDR3 DNA follows: TGTGCCATCAGTGGGGACTCAAGGAACACTGAAGCTTTCTTT.